This is a list of T cell receptor beta chains from one sample in a study of response to subunit inactivated influenza vaccine. MiXCR, applied by TCRdb to the RT-PCR reads, yields one record per CDR3 protein. The sample lists about 500,000 distinct CDR3 sequences; 7.2% were seen once. The source material was PBMCs from blood, sampled roughly 24 months after vaccination. These receptors were collected from a man aged 45-69 years who received an inactivated influenza vaccine. Each CDR3 is given with its conserved first and last residue. Fields, in order: V gene, D gene, J gene, clone size, CDR3 DNA, CDR3 protein. A D gene is named only where the DNA matches it firmly. Only some rows state a clone size, as once, few, many or a class for expanded clones.

V: TRBV29-1; D: TRBD2; J: TRBJ2-7; size: few; DNA: TGCAGCGTAAGGACTAGCGGGACCTACGAGCAGTACTTC; CDR3: CSVRTSGTYEQYF
V: TRBV29-1; D: NA; J: TRBJ2-5; size: few; DNA: TGCAGCGTTGAAGAAGGGGGGGGCCATCAAGAGACCCAGTACTTC; CDR3: CSVEEGGGHQETQYF
V: TRBV4-3; D: TRBD2; J: TRBJ2-1; size: few; DNA: TGCGCCAGCAGCCAAGATCTCGGCACGGGACTAGCGGAGGATGAGCAGTTCTTC; CDR3: CASSQDLGTGLAEDEQFF
V: TRBV7-9; D: TRBD2; J: TRBJ2-3; size: many; DNA: TGTGCCAGCAGACGACTTGGACTAGCGGGAAAAGATACGCAGTATTTT; CDR3: CASRRLGLAGKDTQYF
V: TRBV6-1; D: NA; J: TRBJ1-5; size: few; DNA: TGTGCCAGCAGTGATCAGGGGAGGTACCAGCCCCAGCATTTT; CDR3: CASSDQGRYQPQHF
V: TRBV5-1; D: TRBD1; J: TRBJ2-5; size: few; DNA: TGCGCCAGCAGCACGGACAGGGTTTCAGAGACCCAGTACTTC; CDR3: CASSTDRVSETQYF
V: TRBV7-3; D: NA; J: TRBJ2-6; size: NA; DNA: TGTGCCAGCAGCTTAAGAGCTAGCTCTGGGGCCAACGTCCTGACTTTC; CDR3: CASSLRASSGANVLTF
V: TRBV20-1; D: TRBD1; J: TRBJ1-6; size: few; DNA: TGCAGTGCTACGGACAGGCTAGGGCCGGGAAATTCACCCCTCCACTTT; CDR3: CSATDRLGPGNSPLHF
V: TRBV18; D: TRBD1; J: TRBJ2-3; size: many; DNA: TGTGCCAGCTCACCGCCGGGACAGACGAGCACAGATACGCAGTATTTT; CDR3: CASSPPGQTSTDTQYF
V: TRBV20-1; D: NA; J: TRBJ1-2; size: many; DNA: TGCAGTGCCTCCCCACAGGGCGGTGGCTACACCTTC; CDR3: CSASPQGGGYTF
V: TRBV7-6; D: TRBD1; J: TRBJ2-6; size: NA; DNA: TGTGCCAGCAGTTCTACCGGGACAGGGACTTCTGGGGCCAACGTCCTGACTTTC; CDR3: CASSSTGTGTSGANVLTF
V: TRBV6-2/TRBV6-3; D: NA; J: TRBJ2-1; size: NA; DNA: TGTGCCAGCAGTTACATTAGAGGGTCTCTCAACAATGAGCAGTTCTTC; CDR3: CASSYIRGSLNNEQFF
V: TRBV5-1; D: TRBD1; J: TRBJ1-4; size: many; DNA: TGCGCCAGCAGCTTGGGGGACAGCGATGAAAAACTGTTTTTT; CDR3: CASSLGDSDEKLFF
V: TRBV28; D: NA; J: TRBJ2-2; size: NA; DNA: TGTGCCAGCAGTTTTTTCGGGTCCGGGGAGCTGTTTTTT; CDR3: CASSFFGSGELFF
V: TRBV7-2; D: NA; J: TRBJ2-5; size: few; DNA: TGTGCCAGCAGCCCGCCTCCGACCCAGTACTTC; CDR3: CASSPPPTQYF
V: TRBV29-1; D: TRBD1; J: TRBJ2-7; size: NA; DNA: TGCAGCGTTCAGCTCGGGACAGGGTTGAACGAGCAGTACTTC; CDR3: CSVQLGTGLNEQYF
V: TRBV20-1; D: NA; J: TRBJ2-1; size: many; DNA: TGCAGTGCTAGAGTGGTGGTGGGTTCGAATGAGCAGTTCTTC; CDR3: CSARVVVGSNEQFF
V: TRBV12-3/TRBV12-4; D: NA; J: TRBJ2-5; size: few; DNA: TGTGCCAGCAGTTTGGTGGTAGGGTCTACGGAGACCCAGTACTTC; CDR3: CASSLVVGSTETQYF
V: TRBV12-3/TRBV12-4; D: TRBD2; J: TRBJ2-7; size: few; DNA: TGTGCCAGCGCTTTTAGCGGGGGGAGGAACGAGCAGTACTTC; CDR3: CASAFSGGRNEQYF
V: TRBV5-1; D: NA; J: TRBJ1-4; size: many; DNA: TGCGCCAGCAGCTCTACTTCAACTAATGAAAAACTGTTTTTT; CDR3: CASSSTSTNEKLFF
V: TRBV4-3; D: NA; J: TRBJ2-4; size: few; DNA: TGCGCCAGCAGCCAAACATCCCACGGACGGGGGAGCAACATTCAGTACTTC; CDR3: CASSQTSHGRGSNIQYF
V: TRBV30; D: TRBD1; J: TRBJ2-7; size: few; DNA: TGTGCCTGGCTGGACAGGGGTAGGTACGAGCAGTACTTC; CDR3: CAWLDRGRYEQYF
V: TRBV6-5; D: TRBD1; J: TRBJ2-3; size: many; DNA: TGTGCCAGCAGTTACACCCCGGGCAGGGGGAAAAATTCAGATACGCAGTATTTT; CDR3: CASSYTPGRGKNSDTQYF
V: TRBV7-9; D: NA; J: TRBJ1-1; size: few; DNA: TGTGCCAGCAGCTTAGGAGGACAGCCCACGGCTTTCTTT; CDR3: CASSLGGQPTAFF
V: TRBV11-2; D: TRBD1; J: TRBJ1-6; size: NA; DNA: TGTGCCAGCAGCACGATCGGACAGGGAGAGGGAGACTGGGGTTCACCCCTCCACTTT; CDR3: CASSTIGQGEGDWGSPLHF
V: TRBV21-1; D: NA; J: TRBJ2-3; size: few; DNA: TGTGCCAGCAGCAAAGGTCTTATGGCAGGGACCTGGGATACGCAGTATTTT; CDR3: CASSKGLMAGTWDTQYF
V: TRBV11-1; D: TRBD1; J: TRBJ2-7; size: many; DNA: TGTGCCAGCAGCTTAGGTCCACTAGGACAGGGCTCCTACGAGCAGTACTTC; CDR3: CASSLGPLGQGSYEQYF
V: TRBV12-3/TRBV12-4; D: TRBD2; J: TRBJ2-3; size: few; DNA: TGTGCCAGCAGTTTGAGGCTAGCGGGACCCGATACGCAGTATTTT; CDR3: CASSLRLAGPDTQYF
V: TRBV7-2; D: TRBD2; J: TRBJ2-3; size: NA; DNA: TGTGCCAGCAGCTGGGCTAGCGGGAGTCAAGATACGCAGTATTTT; CDR3: CASSWASGSQDTQYF